The 25 T cell receptor beta chains presented below share a single source sample, sequenced in a study of shared clonotypes between healthy human individuals. Only in-frame clones appear in the TCRdb table, and some are missing; sequencing was by immunoSEQ multiplex PCR. The sample includes about 2.1 million clones, around 93% seen only once; the top ten take about 1.6%. In the naive CD8 group, cells lacked CD45RO and were positively selected for CCR7, so terminally differentiated effector memory CD45RA+ cells were left out. Specimen: naive CD8+ T cells from PBMCs. The source of these receptors is a young man in good health. Some clones in this sample may be carry-over from other donors' samples.

For this clone: The junction shows a germline mismatch at one end, possibly a read error. The chain uses TRBV19 and TRBJ2-1; the match to TRBD2 covers 9 bases. This CDR3 has 13 residues. Germline V gives CDR1 LNHDA, CDR2 SQIVND (reference sequence). This CDR3 reads CASSIAGVDEQFF. The DNA of the CDR3 is TGTGCCAGTAGCATAGCGGGAGTGGATGAGCAGTTCTTC.

The chain employs TRBV4-1 and TRBJ2-5; D not resolved. Trimming removed 1 base at V and 9 bases at J, with 12 bases between. The germline gives CDR1 MGHRA, CDR2 YSYEKL. The CDR3 has 13 amino acids. The CDR3 reads CASSQVWMQSQYF. The CDR3 DNA follows: TGCGCCAGCAGCCAAGTGTGGATGCAGTCCCAGTACTTC.

The chain combines TRBV15 with TRBJ2-5; possibly TRBD2 for D (5 bases). This CDR3 contains 12 residues. The V end was cut by 5 bases, the J end by 4 bases, with 8 bases between. Germline-derived CDR1 and CDR2 are LNHNV and YYDKDF (reference sequence). CDR3 amino acids: CATSGRLETQYF. DNA for the CDR3: TGTGCCACCAGCGGGAGACTAGAGACCCAGTACTTC. The whole variable domain, remainder taken from reference TRBV15 and TRBJ2-5, is DAMVIQNPRYQVTQFGKPVTLSCSQTLNHNVMYWYQQKSSQAPKLLFHYYDKDFNNEADTPDNFQSRRPNTSFCFLDIRSPGLGDTAMYLCATSGRLETQYFGPGTRLLVL.

The CDR3 loop is CSAAGRSYEQYF. CDR3 coding DNA: TGCAGCGCTGCAGGTCGGAGCTACGAGCAGTACTTC. The chain combines TRBV29-1 with TRBJ2-7; D is unresolved. Trimming cost V 7 bases and J 3 bases, with 13 bases left between them. Germline V gives CDR1 SQVTM, CDR2 ANQGSEA. The CDR3 runs 12 residues.

This clone was recorded a few times. The same CDR3 arises from other DNA sequences in this sample as well. The V gene is TRBV7-9, the J gene TRBJ2-4; D is perhaps TRBD2 (6 bases). CDR1 and CDR2 from the germline V gene are SEHNR and FQNEAQ (reference sequence). CDR3 length: 15 residues. V was pared by 5 bases and J by 0 bases, with 11 bases between. DNA for the CDR3: TGTGCCAGCAGCCCGGAGGGGCTAGCCAAAAACATTCAGTACTTC. Protein: CASSPEGLAKNIQYF.

The rearrangement links TRBV14 to TRBJ2-7; 10 bases fit TRBD2. V shed 6 bases, J shed 3 bases, and the junction held 5 bases outside the gene matches. The CDR3 is made up of 14 amino acids. Per the germline V gene, CDR1 is SGHDN and CDR2 is FVKESK. In nucleotides, the CDR3 is TGTGCCAGCAGGCCCCGGACTAGCGGCTACGAGCAGTACTTC. This gives the protein CASRPRTSGYEQYF. Looking up the rest from reference TRBV14 and TRBJ2-7 gives the full variable domain: EAGVTQFPSHSVIEKGQTVTLRCDPISGHDNLYWYRRVMGKEIKFLLHFVKESKQDESGMPNNRFLAERTGGTYSTLKVQPAELEDSGVYFCASRPRTSGYEQYFGPGTRLTVT.

The chain recombines TRBV19 with TRBJ1-1; no reliable D call. V was cut by 6 bases and J by 2 bases, with 16 bases left in between. The CDR3 covers 15 residues. Germline CDR1 reads LNHDA; CDR2 reads SQIVND (reference sequence). In nucleotides, the CDR3 is TGTGCCAGTAGCAAATCTCCGGGAGCCAACACTGAAGCTTTCTTT. Protein sequence: CASSKSPGANTEAFF.

The rearrangement uses TRBV28 and TRBJ2-7; tentatively, D is TRBD2 (6 bases). This CDR3 region has 15 residues. Looked up from germline, CDR1 is MDHEN and CDR2 is SYDVKM. V lost 7 bases, J lost 2 bases, and 18 bases lay in between. CDR3 in amino acids: CASNPLSGTPYEQYF. CDR3 coding DNA: TGTGCCAGCAACCCGTTATCCGGGACTCCCTACGAGCAGTACTTC. Full variable domain (missing parts from reference TRBV28 and TRBJ2-7): DVKVTQSSRYLVKRTGEKVFLECVQDMDHENMFWYRQDPGLGLRLIYFSYDVKMKEKGDIPEGYSVSREKKERFSLILESASTNQTSMYLCASNPLSGTPYEQYFGPGTRLTVT.

The chain links TRBV27 to TRBJ1-1, with D possibly TRBD1 on 6 matching bases. This CDR3 contains 16 residues. V lost 0 bases and J lost 0, with 11 bases in between. Per the germline V gene, CDR1 is MNHEY and CDR2 is SMNVEV (reference sequence). For the CDR3, the DNA is TGTGCCAGCAGTTTATCGTGGGGGGACATGAACACTGAAGCTTTCTTT. It specifies CASSLSWGDMNTEAFF.

This clone came up a few times. This chain uses TRBV28 with TRBJ2-7, with D tentatively TRBD2 (5 bases). The CDR3 totals 13 residues. Germline CDR1 and CDR2: MDHEN and SYDVKM. Trimming pared 5 bases from V and 7 bases from J, leaving 15 bases between. The CDR3 here is CASSLSERIEQYF. DNA for the CDR3: TGTGCCAGCAGTCTATCAGAGCGGATAGAGCAGTACTTC.

This clone is a singleton in its sample. V is TRBV6-5 and J is TRBJ2-3; TRBD1 aligns across 12 bases. V shed 2 bases, J shed 5 bases, and the junction held 5 bases outside the gene matches. Looked up from germline, CDR1 is MNHEY and CDR2 is SVGAGI. The CDR3 has 16 residues. The CDR3 protein is CASSYPGTGGKDTQYF. The DNA of the CDR3 is TGTGCCAGCAGTTACCCCGGGACAGGGGGCAAAGATACGCAGTATTTT.

The chain uses TRBV27 and TRBJ1-2; no clear D. This CDR3 contains 17 residues. Per germline, CDR1 MNHEY and CDR2 SMNVEV (reference sequence). V shed 6 bases and J shed 3 bases, with 23 bases lying between them. In DNA form, the CDR3 reads TGTGCCAGCAGCTTACCCAACAAGGCCACCGGACACTATGGCTACACCTTC. Protein sequence: CASSLPNKATGHYGYTF.

This chain connects TRBV7-9 to TRBJ1-2; maybe TRBD1 (5 bases). Trimming stripped 5 bases from V and 5 bases from J, with 18 bases between. The CDR3 is 15 residues long. Germline-derived CDR1 and CDR2 are SEHNR and FQNEAQ (reference sequence). The CDR3 DNA is TGTGCCAGCAGCACAGCCGGGGGTCCCGCTTATGGCTACACCTTC. Amino acid sequence: CASSTAGGPAYGYTF. Full variable domain (rest looked up from reference TRBV7-9 and TRBJ1-2): DTGVSQNPRHKITKRGQNVTFRCDPISEHNRLYWYRQTLGQGPEFLTYFQNEAQLEKSRLLSDRFSAERPKGSFSTLEIQRTEQGDSAMYLCASSTAGGPAYGYTFGSGTRLTVV.

The rearrangement joins TRBV5-6 to TRBJ1-5, with 7 bases identical to TRBD1. The germline V gene has CDR1 SGHDT and CDR2 YYEEEE. The CDR3 has 17 residues. J lost 10 bases, V lost 1 base, and 17 bases had no gene match. The CDR3 sequence: CASSLSVEKGGVGPQHF. Written as DNA, the CDR3 is TGTGCCAGCAGCTTGTCCGTCGAAAAAGGGGGCGTGGGCCCCCAGCATTTT.

This clone was picked up one time. The CDR3 coding sequence is TGCAGCGTTGAAGATCCCACCGGGGGTTTCTTT. Translation gives CSVEDPTGGFF. This chain connects TRBV29-1 to TRBJ1-1; D is possibly TRBD1 (5 bases). CDR3 length: 11 residues. V was pared by 0 bases and J by 13 bases, with 12 bases between. Germline V CDR1 and CDR2: SQVTM, ANQGSEA. The complete variable domain, with remaining parts taken from reference TRBV29-1 and TRBJ1-1, reads SAVISQKPSRDICQRGTSLTIQCQVDSQVTMMFWYRQQPGQSLTLIATANQGSEATYESGFVIDKFPISRPNLTFSTLTVSNMSPEDSSIYLCSVEDPTGGFFGQGTRLTVV.

This chain uses TRBV9 with TRBJ2-1; 16 bases line up with TRBD2. Germline trimming cut 3 bases from V and 6 bases from J; bases unmatched to any gene: 3. The CDR3 covers 16 residues. Germline V lookup: CDR1 SGDLS, CDR2 YYNGEE. The CDR3 spells CASSAGLAGGPNEQFF. CDR3 in DNA: TGTGCCAGCAGCGCGGGACTAGCGGGAGGGCCCAATGAGCAGTTCTTC.

The genes are TRBV7-8 and TRBJ2-7; D gene uncertain. With 5 bases removed from V and 1 base from J, the gap between germline ends came to 15 bases. In germline, CDR1 is SGHVS, CDR2 FQNEAQ. The CDR3 has 15 residues. The CDR3 DNA sequence: TGTGCCAGCAGCGCCTGGACCGCTAATTCCTACGAGCAGTACTTC. It translates to CASSAWTANSYEQYF.

V usage is TRBV19 and J usage is TRBJ2-7, with 14 bases fitting TRBD2. CDR3 size: 16 residues. V trimming: 5 bases; J trimming: 5 bases; junction bases outside the gene matches: 8. CDR1 is LNHDA and CDR2 is SQIVND in the germline V gene (reference sequence). This chain's CDR3 is CASSVRLAGGPNEQYF. The DNA of the CDR3 is TGTGCCAGTAGTGTTAGACTAGCGGGAGGGCCAAACGAGCAGTACTTC. Full variable domain (remainder filled in from reference TRBV19 and TRBJ2-7): DGGITQSPKYLFRKEGQNVTLSCEQNLNHDAMYWYRQDPGQGLRLIYYSQIVNDFQKGDIAEGYSVSREKKESFPLTVTSAQKNPTAFYLCASSVRLAGGPNEQYFGPGTRLTVT.

The chain is built from TRBV15 and TRBJ2-3, with 8 nucleotides matching TRBD2. From germline, CDR1 is LNHNV and CDR2 YYDKDF (reference sequence). This CDR3 is 19 amino acids long. With 0 bases clipped from V and 2 bases from J, the junction kept 13 bases outside the gene matches. In DNA, the CDR3 is TGTGCCACCAGCAGAGATCGAATAGTAGCGGGACCGATCACAGATACGCAGTATTTT. Amino acid sequence: CATSRDRIVAGPITDTQYF.

This clone was recorded a few times. The sample holds other DNA sequences that translate to the same CDR3. The J gene is TRBJ1-1, the V gene TRBV9; D may be TRBD1 (5 bases). The germline CDR1 and CDR2 sequences are SGDLS and YYNGEE. Trimming took off 0 bases at V and 2 bases at J, with 11 bases between the two ends. The CDR3 covers 15 residues. The DNA of the CDR3 is TGTGCCAGCAGCGTAGGCGGGGCGGCAAACACTGAAGCTTTCTTT. Translation gives CASSVGGAANTEAFF.

This chain connects TRBV7-3 to TRBJ2-1; 11 nucleotides match TRBD2. The J segment lost 7 bases and the V segment lost 1 base, leaving 21 bases of the junction unmatched. CDR1 and CDR2 (germline): SGHTA, FQGTGA. This CDR3 has 21 amino acids. This chain's CDR3 is CASSLKVSGASGRPPGNEQFF. In DNA, the CDR3 is TGTGCCAGCAGCTTAAAGGTGTCCGGGGCTAGCGGGAGGCCCCCGGGGAATGAGCAGTTCTTC.

A remark on this clone: Other DNA sequences in the sample encode the same CDR3. The J gene is TRBJ1-4, the V gene TRBV9, with 7 nucleotides matching TRBD1. This CDR3 has 14 amino acids. The trim removed 2 bases at V and 7 bases at J, leaving 5 bases unmatched. CDR1 is SGDLS and CDR2 is YYNGEE in the germline V gene. The CDR3 sequence is CASSVGGGGEKLFF. In nucleotides, the CDR3 is TGTGCCAGCAGCGTGGGAGGGGGCGGTGAAAAACTGTTTTTT.

The chain combines TRBV29-1 with TRBJ2-2; TRBD2 aligns across 15 bases. V lost 5 bases to trimming and J lost 8 bases; unmatched junction nucleotides: 12. In germline, CDR1 is SQVTM, CDR2 ANQGSEA. There are 17 residues in the CDR3. As DNA, the CDR3 is TGCAGCGTTCTTACCGGCGGGACTAGCGGGAGGTCGGGGGAGCTGTTTTTT. Its translation is CSVLTGGTSGRSGELFF.

V and J are TRBV7-3 and TRBJ1-5; 12 bases fit TRBD1. This CDR3 has 16 amino acids. Germline V gene lookup returns CDR1 SGHTA and CDR2 FQGTGA. V shed 5 bases and J 6 bases; nucleotides not matched to a gene: 8. CDR3 sequence reads: CASSQPGTGGFQPQHF. The DNA of the CDR3 is TGTGCCAGCAGCCAGCCCGGGACAGGGGGCTTTCAGCCCCAGCATTTT. The full variable domain, with the rest looked up from reference TRBV7-3 and TRBJ1-5, is GAGVSQTPSNKVTEKGKYVELRCDPISGHTALYWYRQSLGQGPEFLIYFQGTGAADDSGLPNDRFFAVRPEGSVSTLKIQRTERGDSAVYLCASSQPGTGGFQPQHFGDGTRLSIL.

This sequence joins TRBV28 and TRBJ2-2; either TRBD1 or TRBD2 may supply D (5 bases each). This CDR3 is 16 amino acids long. From germline, CDR1 is MDHEN and CDR2 SYDVKM. Trimming took off 10 bases at V and 2 bases at J, with 20 bases between the two ends. CDR3 protein: CATKFPRRTNTGELFF. In DNA form, the CDR3 reads TGTGCCACCAAATTCCCCAGGAGGACAAACACCGGGGAGCTGTTTTTT.